One and the same sample provided the 15 T cell receptor beta chains below, sequenced in a study of blood T cell repertoires in COVID-19. Repertoires were generated with immunoSEQ multiplex PCR, while TCRdb's copy carries only in-frame clones and drops some. The sample carries 400,000 or so clones, 89% recorded once. Sequencing was performed on peripheral blood. Receptor source: a woman aged 40 to 55 with COVID-19, enrolled during active disease.

The chain couples TRBV3-1 (or the pseudogene TRBV3-2) to TRBJ2-3; D possibly corresponds to TRBD1 (5 bases). V was shortened by 4 bases and J by 2 bases, with 10 bases between the two germline ends. Germline V gives CDR1 LGHDT, CDR2 YNNKEL (reference sequence). This CDR3 comprises 14 residues. The CDR3 loop reads CASSRLGATDTQYF. As DNA, the CDR3 is TGTGCCAGCAGCCGGCTAGGGGCCACAGATACGCAGTATTTT.

The chain joins TRBV5-1 to TRBJ2-2; 7 nucleotides line up with TRBD2. The CDR3 sequence is 14 residues long. Germline V CDR1 and CDR2: SGHRS, YFSETQ. Trimming removed 4 bases from V and 1 base from J; junction bases left unmatched: 1. Here the CDR3 DNA reads TGCGCCAGCAGCGGGGGGGTGAACACCGGGGAGCTGTTTTTT. As protein: CASSGGVNTGELFF.

This sequence joins TRBV4-1 and TRBJ1-6; 7 bases fit TRBD1. The germline CDR1 and CDR2 sequences are MGHRA and YSYEKL. After removal of 4 bases from V and 7 bases from J, the junction contained 10 bases not matched to a gene. The CDR3 sequence is 16 residues long. The CDR3: CASSLKPVGGNSPLHF. Written as DNA, the CDR3 is TGCGCCAGCAGCCTCAAGCCGGTAGGGGGCAATTCACCCCTCCACTTT.

J is TRBJ2-4 and V is TRBV19; D perhaps matches TRBD1 (5 bases). The CDR3 contains 13 residues. Germline assignment: CDR1 LNHDA and CDR2 SQIVND (reference sequence). With 4 bases removed from V and 8 bases from J, the gap between germline ends came to 12 bases. CDR3 residues: CASSKAGRDIQYF. The CDR3 DNA sequence: TGTGCCAGTAGTAAAGCCGGCAGGGACATTCAGTACTTC.

The chain couples TRBV28 to TRBJ1-6, with a weak D call TRBD1 (6 bases). The CDR3 sequence is 16 residues long. Germline CDR1 is MDHEN and CDR2 is SYDVKM. The V end was cut by 3 bases, the J end by 7 bases, with 16 bases between. For the CDR3, the DNA is TGTGCCAGCAGTTTCGGGCAGGGGCTCGTGAATTCACCCCTCCACTTT. Its translation: CASSFGQGLVNSPLHF.

As concerns this clone: Within the sample, other DNA sequences also encode this same CDR3. This chain links TRBV25-1 with TRBJ1-2, with D possibly being TRBD1 (6 bases). The V end was cut by 3 bases, the J end by 3 bases, with 8 bases between. Per the germline V gene, CDR1 is MGHDK and CDR2 is SYGVNS. The CDR3 totals 13 residues. In DNA form, the CDR3 reads TGTGCCAGCAGTGAGGCAGGGGACTATGGCTACACCTTC. This translates into CASSEAGDYGYTF.

The genes are TRBV6-4 and TRBJ1-6, with a weak D call TRBD1 (6 bases). The CDR3 is 15 residues long. The germline V gene encodes CDR1 MRHNA and CDR2 SNTAGT. The V gene lost 4 bases and the J gene lost 5 bases, with 12 bases spanning the gap. The CDR3 loop reads CASSASGVNNSPLHF. CDR3 nucleotides: TGTGCCAGCAGTGCCTCAGGGGTAAATAATTCACCCCTCCACTTT.

V gene TRBV5-6 combines with J gene TRBJ1-1; 7 bases line up with TRBD1. CDR1 and CDR2 (germline): SGHDT, YYEEEE. V was clipped by 4 bases and J by 0 bases; unmatched bases: 3. CDR3 length: 14 residues. CDR3 sequence (DNA): TGTGCCAGCAGCGAGGACAGGATGAACACTGAAGCTTTCTTT. As protein: CASSEDRMNTEAFF.

This chain links TRBV6-5 with TRBJ2-7; 8 positions match TRBD1. This CDR3 spans 13 amino acids. Germline assignment: CDR1 MNHEY and CDR2 SVGAGI. V gave up 5 bases and J gave up 7 bases; unmatched junction bases: 7. CDR3 region: CASSRRDRKEQYF. The CDR3 DNA sequence: TGTGCCAGCAGTCGCCGGGACAGGAAAGAGCAGTACTTC.

This chain connects TRBV20-1 to TRBJ1-4; D may be TRBD1 (6 bases). The V gene lost 3 bases and the J gene lost 7 bases, with 12 bases spanning the gap. The CDR3 contains 13 residues. CDR1 DFQATT and CDR2 SNEGSKA come from the germline V gene (reference sequence). The CDR3: CSASGGQGEKLFF. Here the CDR3 DNA reads TGCAGTGCTAGTGGGGGGCAGGGTGAAAAACTGTTTTTT.

The chain has TRBV9 and TRBJ2-3; 12 bases align to TRBD2. The CDR3 totals 17 residues. Trimming removed 4 bases from V and 3 bases from J; junction bases left unmatched: 9. The V gene's germline CDR1 is SGDLS and CDR2 YYNGEE. The CDR3 DNA reads as TGTGCCAGCAGCCCCCGACCAGGGACTAGCGGGACAGATACGCAGTATTTT. This sequence encodes CASSPRPGTSGTDTQYF.

J is TRBJ2-1 and V is TRBV5-6, with D hard to call. Trimming pared 4 bases from V and 6 bases from J, leaving 17 bases between. Looked up from germline, CDR1 is SGHDT and CDR2 is YYEEEE. This CDR3 has 15 residues. The CDR3 DNA is TGTGCCAGCAGCCAGCCTAACAGAAAACTCAATGAGCAGTTCTTC. It specifies CASSQPNRKLNEQFF.

V is TRBV11-3 and J is TRBJ2-2; 7 bases match TRBD2. V was clipped by 0 bases and J by 1 base; unmatched bases: 5. The V gene's germline CDR1 is SGHNT and CDR2 YENEEA. This CDR3 has 17 amino acids. The CDR3 is CASSLELSGGNTGELFF. The CDR3 DNA reads as TGTGCCAGCAGCTTAGAGTTATCGGGGGGGAACACCGGGGAGCTGTTTTTT.

The chain couples TRBV5-1 to TRBJ1-1; perhaps TRBD1 as D (5 bases). The CDR3 has 13 residues. Per the germline V gene, CDR1 is SGHRS and CDR2 is YFSETQ. The V gene lost 6 bases and the J gene lost 1 base, with 10 bases spanning the gap. In nucleotides, the CDR3 is TGCGCCAGCACCAGCCAGGGGAACACTGAAGCTTTCTTT. This gives the protein CASTSQGNTEAFF. Combining the CDR3 with reference TRBV5-1 and TRBJ1-1 gives the whole variable domain KAGVTQTPRYLIKTRGQQVTLSCSPISGHRSVSWYQQTPGQGLQFLFEYFSETQRNKGNFPGRFSGRQFSNSRSEMNVSTLELGDSALYLCASTSQGNTEAFFGQGTRLTVV.

This rearrangement joins TRBV15 to TRBJ2-7; 7 nucleotides line up with TRBD1. Germline CDR1 and CDR2: LNHNV and YYDKDF (reference sequence). This CDR3 comprises 16 residues. V trimming: 3 bases; J trimming: 1 base; junction bases outside the gene matches: 9. CDR3 loop: CATSSRGQSYSYEQYF. CDR3 coding DNA: TGTGCCACCAGCAGTCGGGGACAGTCCTATTCCTACGAGCAGTACTTC.